This passage covers 31 T cell receptor beta chains from one sample sequenced in a study of graft-versus-host responses after intestinal transplantation. Graft tissue processing released intraepithelial and lamina propria lymphocytes. The repertoire was sequenced with immunoSEQ multiplex PCR; TCRdb's copy has only in-frame clones and lacks some. The sample lists about 14,000 clones; around 77% were seen once. The sequences come from ileum tissue, collected 27 days after intestinal transplant. The source is a human patient who received an intestinal transplant, so some T cells may come from the graft donor.

The genes are TRBV10-2 and TRBJ2-1, with D maybe TRBD2 (6 bases). This CDR3 comprises 16 residues. The V and J ends lost 5 bases and 3 bases respectively, with 17 bases between them. Germline CDR1 WSHSY, CDR2 SAAADI. The CDR3 is CASSQPGLLYYNEQFF. CDR3 DNA: TGCGCCAGCAGTCAACCGGGACTCCTATACTACAATGAGCAGTTCTTC.

The genes are TRBV13 and TRBJ2-5, with no clear D. Trimming took 2 bases from V and 5 from J, leaving 6 bases between them. Germline V CDR1 and CDR2: PRHDT, FYEKMQ (reference sequence). The CDR3 has 12 amino acids. The CDR3 here is CASSLPRETQYF. DNA of the CDR3: TGTGCCAGCAGCTTACCCAGGGAGACCCAGTACTTC. The full variable domain, its missing parts supplied by reference TRBV13 and TRBJ2-5, is AAGVIQSPRHLIKEKRETATLKCYPIPRHDTVYWYQQGPGQDPQFLISFYEKMQSDKGSIPDRFSAQQFSDYHSELNMSSLELGDSALYFCASSLPRETQYFGPGTRLLVL.

This sequence joins TRBV11-2 and TRBJ1-5, with 8 bases that match TRBD1. Germline values: CDR1 SGHAT, CDR2 FQNNGV. The CDR3 has 16 amino acids. V was pared by 5 bases and J by 0 bases, with 6 bases of the junction left unmatched. The CDR3 DNA reads as TGTGCCAGCAGCCGAGCAGGGGGCCTTAGCAATCAGCCCCAGCATTTT. It yields the protein CASSRAGGLSNQPQHF.

The genes are TRBV7-3 and TRBJ2-3; a possible D gene is TRBD1 (6 bases). V was cut by 5 bases and J by 3 bases, with 12 bases left in between. This CDR3 has 14 residues. The germline V gene encodes CDR1 SGHTA and CDR2 FQGTGA. CDR3 nucleotide sequence: TGTGCCAGCAGCCAGGGACACTCGACAGATACGCAGTATTTT. Its protein product is CASSQGHSTDTQYF.

The chain is built from TRBV10-1 and TRBJ2-2, with 7 bases aligning to TRBD1. Unmatched junction bases numbered 3, after V lost 5 bases and J lost 3 bases. This CDR3 spans 14 amino acids. Germline loops: CDR1 WNHNN, CDR2 SYGVQD (reference sequence). The CDR3, as DNA: TGCGCCAGCAGTAGGGGGCTCTACACCGGGGAGCTGTTTTTT. Its protein is CASSRGLYTGELFF.

V and J are TRBV10-3 and TRBJ2-5; TRBD1 agrees at 8 bases. V lost 8 bases and J lost 4; bases outside the gene matches: 3. The germline V gene has CDR1 ENHRY and CDR2 SYGVKD. The CDR3 consists of 12 residues. Here the CDR3 reads CAIQGTGETQYF. CDR3 coding DNA: TGTGCCATCCAAGGGACAGGAGAGACCCAGTACTTC.

The V and J genes are TRBV27 and TRBJ2-2; D call uncertain. Germline V gene sequence: CDR1 MNHEY, CDR2 SMNVEV (reference sequence). V was trimmed by 5 bases and J by 2 bases, leaving 6 bases between them. CDR3 size: 13 residues. Here the CDR3 reads CASSRHNTGELFF. In nucleotides, the CDR3 is TGTGCCAGCAGTCGACATAACACCGGGGAGCTGTTTTTT.

The rearrangement links TRBV7-8 to TRBJ2-7, with 7 bases matching TRBD1. Germline V CDR1 and CDR2: SGHVS, FQNEAQ. Trimming removed 5 bases from V and 2 bases from J; junction bases left unmatched: 18. The CDR3 contains 18 residues. The chain's CDR3 is CASSRSRGTGVMAYEQYV. CDR3 DNA sequence: TGTGCCAGCAGCCGATCAAGAGGAACAGGGGTAATGGCCTACGAGCAGTACGTC.

Regarding this clone: Sequence at one end of the junction differs from germline and may be a read error. The genes are TRBV2 and TRBJ1-5, with 7 bases that match TRBD1. The germline V gene has CDR1 SNHLY and CDR2 FYNNEI. The CDR3 covers 13 residues. CDR3 region: CASSEDRDQPQHF. The CDR3, as DNA: TGTGCCAGCAGCGAAGACAGGGATCAGCCCCAGCATTTT.

The chain is built from TRBV5-6 and TRBJ1-1; possibly TRBD1 for D (5 bases). The germline V gene has CDR1 SGHDT and CDR2 YYEEEE. The CDR3 consists of 16 residues. V was cut by 2 bases and J by 1 base, with 15 bases left in between. In DNA, the CDR3 is TGTGCCAGCAGCTTCTTTGGGGGGGTGGGGAACACTGAAGCTTTCTTT. It is translated as CASSFFGGVGNTEAFF.

The gene calls are TRBV5-1 and TRBJ2-3; 8 positions match TRBD1. The trim removed 3 bases at V and 1 base at J, leaving 7 bases unmatched. CDR3 length: 16 residues. The germline V gene has CDR1 SGHRS and CDR2 YFSETQ. CDR3 nucleotide sequence: TGCGCCAGCAGCTCCCTCAGGGGGCAGGGCACAGATACGCAGTATTTT. This gives the protein CASSSLRGQGTDTQYF.

This rearrangement joins TRBV29-1 to TRBJ2-2; D call uncertain. This CDR3 contains 13 residues. Per germline, CDR1 SQVTM and CDR2 ANQGSEA. Trimming pared 4 bases from V and 6 bases from J, leaving 12 bases between. CDR3 sequence (DNA): TGCAGCGTTGTAGTTGGCGGTTCCGGGGAGCTGTTTTTT. Its protein is CSVVVGGSGELFF.

The chain uses TRBV28 and TRBJ1-2; 7 bases match TRBD1. V lost 4 bases to trimming and J lost 8 bases; unmatched junction nucleotides: 7. The CDR3 sequence is 13 residues long. Germline CDR1 MDHEN, CDR2 SYDVKM. CDR3 sequence: CASSSRQGRGYTF. Written as DNA, the CDR3 is TGTGCCAGCAGTTCCCGACAGGGAAGAGGCTACACCTTC.

CDR3 DNA: TGTGCCAGCAGCCCTGATTTGGCGGCGAACACTGAAGCTTTCTTT. It translates to CASSPDLAANTEAFF. The rearrangement links TRBV7-2 to TRBJ1-1; D is unclear. V was clipped by 5 bases and J by 1 base, with 14 bases between them. CDR3 length: 15 amino acids. Looked up from germline, CDR1 is SGHTA and CDR2 is FQGNSA.

This chain links TRBV11-2 with TRBJ2-5; the match to TRBD2 covers 11 bases. Germline-derived CDR1 and CDR2 are SGHAT and FQNNGV. The V gene end was trimmed by 6 bases and the J gene end by 1 base; junction bases not matched to a gene: 7. The CDR3 has 16 amino acids. CDR3 nucleotides: TGTGCCAGCAGTACAGGACTAGCGGGTATCCAAGAGACCCAGTACTTC. This sequence encodes CASSTGLAGIQETQYF.

J is TRBJ2-2 and V is TRBV4-1; D possibly corresponds to TRBD1 (6 bases). Trimming left V 4 bases short and J 7 bases short, with 22 bases between. This CDR3 comprises 17 residues. The germline CDR1 and CDR2 sequences are MGHRA and YSYEKL. The CDR3 DNA is TGCGCCAGCAGCCCCAGCCCCGGACAGCCTATTGTCGGGGAGCTGTTTTTT. Its translation is CASSPSPGQPIVGELFF.

The rearrangement joins TRBV6-1 to TRBJ1-1; D is undetermined. CDR3 length: 15 residues. CDR1 is MNHNS and CDR2 is SASEGT in the germline V gene. The germline V and J ends were trimmed by 2 bases and 1 base, with 11 bases remaining between them. The CDR3 nucleotides are TGTGCCAGCAGTGAACCCACGGTCTCGAACACTGAAGCTTTCTTT. Residues: CASSEPTVSNTEAFF.

The chain combines TRBV29-1 with TRBJ2-3; tentative D call: TRBD1 (5 bases). Germline V gives CDR1 SQVTM, CDR2 ANQGSEA. V was cut by 8 bases and J by 0 bases, with 12 bases left in between. CDR3 size: 13 residues. The CDR3 reads CSLRWGSTDTQYF. The CDR3 coding sequence is TGCAGCCTGCGGTGGGGCAGCACAGATACGCAGTATTTT.

J is TRBJ2-3 and V is TRBV2; D is ambiguous. CDR3 size: 14 residues. Trimming cost V 6 bases and J 6 bases, with 16 bases left between them. Germline V lookup: CDR1 SNHLY, CDR2 FYNNEI. CDR3 protein: CASSADGGEDTQYF. The CDR3 DNA is TGTGCCAGCAGCGCCGACGGTGGAGAGGATACGCAGTATTTT. Using reference TRBV2 and TRBJ2-3 for the parts outside the CDR3, the full variable domain is EPEVTQTPSHQVTQMGQEVILRCVPISNHLYFYWYRQILGQKVEFLVSFYNNEISEKSEIFDDQFSVERPDGSNFTLKIRSTKLEDSAMYFCASSADGGEDTQYFGPGTRLTVL.

This clone was picked up one time. This chain connects TRBV2 to TRBJ1-2, with D possibly TRBD1 on 6 matching bases. Germline CDR1 is SNHLY and CDR2 is FYNNEI. The V gene lost 7 bases and the J gene lost 4 bases, with 19 bases spanning the gap. CDR3 size: 15 residues. The CDR3 DNA is TGTGCCAGCACCCCGAGGACAGTCAGTGGCTATGGCTACACCTTC. It codes for CASTPRTVSGYGYTF.

V is TRBV7-9 and J is TRBJ2-5; 7 bases fit TRBD1. This CDR3 contains 14 residues. V trimming: 0 bases; J trimming: 3 bases; junction bases outside the gene matches: 1. CDR1 and CDR2 (germline): SEHNR, FQNEAQ (reference sequence). For the CDR3, the DNA is TGTGCCAGCAGCTTAGCCACAGGGGAAGAGACCCAGTACTTC. It yields the protein CASSLATGEETQYF.

This chain joins TRBV5-6 and TRBJ1-5; 7 nucleotides line up with TRBD1. Germline loops: CDR1 SGHDT, CDR2 YYEEEE. The trim removed 4 bases at V and 4 bases at J, leaving 8 bases unmatched. The CDR3 sequence is 15 residues long. CDR3 sequence reads: CASSPGTELNQPQHF. The DNA for the CDR3 is TGTGCCAGCAGCCCAGGGACAGAACTTAATCAGCCCCAGCATTTT.

Here the CDR3 DNA reads TGTGCCTGGAGTGCCCTGAAACAAGCAACTAATGAAAAACTGTTTTTT. As protein: CAWSALKQATNEKLFF. The rearrangement links TRBV30 to TRBJ1-4; D gene uncertain. The ends were cut back, 1 base at V and 0 bases at J, with 12 bases in the middle. The germline V gene has CDR1 GTSNPN and CDR2 SVGIG (reference sequence). CDR3 length: 16 amino acids.

This rearrangement joins TRBV6-6 to TRBJ2-7, with D perhaps matching TRBD1 (6 bases). CDR1 is MNHNY and CDR2 is SVGAGI in the germline V gene (reference sequence). This CDR3 has 14 amino acids. Trimming pared 5 bases from V and 5 bases from J, leaving 16 bases between. CDR3 coding DNA: TGTGCCAGCAGTCAAAACACAGGGATACACGAGCAGTACGTC. Protein product: CASSQNTGIHEQYV.

The V and J genes are TRBV27 and TRBJ2-1; perhaps TRBD1 as D (5 bases). The germline V gene has CDR1 MNHEY and CDR2 SMNVEV (reference sequence). The CDR3 sequence is 17 residues long. The V and J ends lost 3 bases and 5 bases respectively, with 20 bases between them. In nucleotides, the CDR3 is TGTGCCAGCAGTTTGACCGGTGGAGACAGTTCCCACAATGAGCAGTTCTTC. Translation: CASSLTGGDSSHNEQFF.

V usage is TRBV4-1 and J usage is TRBJ2-3; 10 positions agree with TRBD2. Germline CDR1 and CDR2: MGHRA and YSYEKL. V lost 3 bases and J lost 0; bases outside the gene matches: 6. The CDR3 runs to 17 residues. CDR3 sequence (DNA): TGCGCCAGCAGCCACCCCGGACTAGCGGTTAGCACAGATACGCAGTATTTT. Translating gives CASSHPGLAVSTDTQYF.

The rearrangement joins TRBV9 to TRBJ2-7; D is possibly TRBD1 (5 bases). Per germline, CDR1 SGDLS and CDR2 YYNGEE. Trimming stripped 0 bases from V and 0 bases from J, with 7 bases between. The CDR3 has 14 residues. The CDR3 DNA follows: TGTGCCAGCAGCGTAGGCAGGGCCTCCTACGAGCAGTACTTC. It is translated as CASSVGRASYEQYF.

The rearrangement joins TRBV11-3 to TRBJ1-1; D call uncertain. Per the germline V gene, CDR1 is SGHNT and CDR2 is YENEEA. V was clipped by 3 bases and J by 2 bases, with 7 bases between them. This CDR3 has 13 amino acids. CDR3 in DNA: TGTGCCAGCAGCTTTGAGACTAACACTGAAGCTTTCTTT. This gives the protein CASSFETNTEAFF.

CDR3 in amino acids: CASSERTGREKLFF. For the CDR3, the DNA is TGTGCCAGCAGTGAAAGGACAGGGCGGGAAAAACTGTTTTTT. The chain couples TRBV2 to TRBJ1-4; 8 nucleotides line up with TRBD1. V lost 2 bases, J lost 8 bases, and 4 bases stayed unmatched. The CDR3 consists of 14 residues. Germline V gene lookup returns CDR1 SNHLY and CDR2 FYNNEI. Full variable domain (outside the CDR3, taken from reference TRBV2 and TRBJ1-4): EPEVTQTPSHQVTQMGQEVILRCVPISNHLYFYWYRQILGQKVEFLVSFYNNEISEKSEIFDDQFSVERPDGSNFTLKIRSTKLEDSAMYFCASSERTGREKLFFGSGTQLSVL.

The chain is built from TRBV27 and TRBJ2-1; D unclear. CDR1 and CDR2 (germline): MNHEY, SMNVEV (reference sequence). The CDR3 totals 14 residues. Trimming left V 5 bases short and J 2 bases short, with 10 bases between. Here the CDR3 DNA reads TGTGCCAGCAGTCCGTCAGGCCCCTACAATGAGCAGTTCTTC. It codes for CASSPSGPYNEQFF.

The chain joins TRBV19 to TRBJ1-2, with a possible D match to TRBD1 (5 bases). V lost 1 base, J lost 4 bases, and 10 bases lay in between. Germline CDR1 and CDR2: LNHDA and SQIVND (reference sequence). The length of the CDR3 is 14 residues. The CDR3 loop reads CASSIAGTLYGYTF. The CDR3 DNA is TGTGCCAGTAGTATAGCAGGGACTCTCTATGGCTACACCTTC.